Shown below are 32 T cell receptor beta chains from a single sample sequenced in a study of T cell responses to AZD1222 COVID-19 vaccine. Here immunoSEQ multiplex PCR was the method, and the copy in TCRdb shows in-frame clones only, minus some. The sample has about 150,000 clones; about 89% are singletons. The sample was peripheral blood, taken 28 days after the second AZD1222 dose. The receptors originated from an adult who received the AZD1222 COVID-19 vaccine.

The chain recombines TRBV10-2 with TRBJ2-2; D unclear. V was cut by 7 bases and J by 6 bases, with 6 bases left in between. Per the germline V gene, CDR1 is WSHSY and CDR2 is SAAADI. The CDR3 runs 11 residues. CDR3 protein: CASKKAGELFF. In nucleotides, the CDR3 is TGCGCCAGCAAAAAGGCCGGGGAGCTGTTTTTT.

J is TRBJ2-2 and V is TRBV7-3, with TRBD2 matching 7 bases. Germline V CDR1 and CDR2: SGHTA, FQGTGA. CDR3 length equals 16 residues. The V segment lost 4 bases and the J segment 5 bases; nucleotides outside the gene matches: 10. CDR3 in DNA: TGTGCCAGCAGCTCCCCGAAGGGGAGGGGAACCGGGGAGCTGTTTTTT. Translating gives CASSSPKGRGTGELFF.

In DNA, the CDR3 is TGTGCCAGCAGCGCAGACAGGCAAGAGACCCAGTACTTC. Translation gives CASSADRQETQYF. The chain has TRBV13 and TRBJ2-5, with D possibly matching TRBD1 (6 bases). The CDR3 has 13 residues. In germline, CDR1 is PRHDT, CDR2 FYEKMQ (reference sequence). Between the trimmed V and J ends, which lost 5 bases and 2 bases, there was a span of 9 bases. Variable domain in full (rest from reference TRBV13 and TRBJ2-5): AAGVIQSPRHLIKEKRETATLKCYPIPRHDTVYWYQQGPGQDPQFLISFYEKMQSDKGSIPDRFSAQQFSDYHSELNMSSLELGDSALYFCASSADRQETQYFGPGTRLLVL.

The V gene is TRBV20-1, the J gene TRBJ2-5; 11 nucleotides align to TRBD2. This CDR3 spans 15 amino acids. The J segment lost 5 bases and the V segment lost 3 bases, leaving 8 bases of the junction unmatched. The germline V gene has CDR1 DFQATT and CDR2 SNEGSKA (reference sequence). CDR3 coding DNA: TGCAGTGCTAGTGCGACTAGCGGGGCTGGGGAGACCCAGTACTTC. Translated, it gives CSASATSGAGETQYF.

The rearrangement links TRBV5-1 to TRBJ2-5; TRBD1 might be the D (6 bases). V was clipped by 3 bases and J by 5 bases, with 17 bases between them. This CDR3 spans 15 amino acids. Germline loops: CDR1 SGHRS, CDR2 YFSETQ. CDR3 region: CASSSRQASGETQYF. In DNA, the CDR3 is TGCGCCAGCAGCTCCAGACAGGCGTCGGGGGAGACCCAGTACTTC.

CDR3 amino acids: CASSESYGTGYGYTF. The CDR3 DNA sequence: TGTGCCAGCAGCGAATCCTATGGGACGGGGTATGGCTACACCTTC. J is TRBJ1-2 and V is TRBV9; D perhaps matches TRBD1 (5 bases). This CDR3 has 15 amino acids. V shed 3 bases and J shed 5 bases, with 17 bases lying between them. Germline CDR1 reads SGDLS; CDR2 reads YYNGEE.

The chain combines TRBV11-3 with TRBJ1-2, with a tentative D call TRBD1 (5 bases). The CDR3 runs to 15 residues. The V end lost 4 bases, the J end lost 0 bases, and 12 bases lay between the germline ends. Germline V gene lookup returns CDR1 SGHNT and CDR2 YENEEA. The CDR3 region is CASSSDRHANYGYTF. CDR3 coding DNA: TGTGCCAGCAGCTCAGACAGACACGCTAACTATGGCTACACCTTC.

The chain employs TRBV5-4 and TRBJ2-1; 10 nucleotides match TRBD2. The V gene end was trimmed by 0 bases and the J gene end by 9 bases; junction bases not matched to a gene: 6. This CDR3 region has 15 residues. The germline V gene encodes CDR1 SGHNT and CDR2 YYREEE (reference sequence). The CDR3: CASSLEASGSTEQFF. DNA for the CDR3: TGTGCCAGCAGCTTGGAGGCTAGCGGGAGTACTGAGCAGTTCTTC.

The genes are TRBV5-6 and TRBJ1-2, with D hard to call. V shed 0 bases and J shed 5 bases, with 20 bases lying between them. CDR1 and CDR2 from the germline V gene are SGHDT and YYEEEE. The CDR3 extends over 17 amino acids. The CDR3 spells CASSLGEVRRVQYGYTF. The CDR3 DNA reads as TGTGCCAGCAGCTTGGGGGAAGTTCGAAGGGTTCAATATGGCTACACCTTC.

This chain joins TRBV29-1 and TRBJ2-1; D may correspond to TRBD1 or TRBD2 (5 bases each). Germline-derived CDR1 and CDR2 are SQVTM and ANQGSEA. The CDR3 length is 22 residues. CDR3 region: CRRPDSVEKILAYTPCYNEQFF. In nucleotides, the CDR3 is TGCAGGCGGCCTGACAGCGTTGAAAAGATCCTAGCCTACACCCCCTGTTACAATGAGCAGTTCTTC.

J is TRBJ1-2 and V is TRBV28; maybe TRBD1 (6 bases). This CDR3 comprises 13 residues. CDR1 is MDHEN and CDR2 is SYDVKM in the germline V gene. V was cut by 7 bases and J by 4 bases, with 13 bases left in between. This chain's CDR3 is CASINTGTYGYTF. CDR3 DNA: TGTGCCAGCATTAATACAGGGACCTATGGCTACACCTTC.

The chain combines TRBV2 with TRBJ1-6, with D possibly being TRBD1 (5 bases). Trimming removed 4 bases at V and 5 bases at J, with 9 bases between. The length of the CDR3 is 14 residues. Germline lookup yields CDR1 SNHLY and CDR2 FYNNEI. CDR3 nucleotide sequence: TGTGCCAGCAGTGGGGGACGGGATAATTCACCCCTCCACTTT. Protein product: CASSGGRDNSPLHF.

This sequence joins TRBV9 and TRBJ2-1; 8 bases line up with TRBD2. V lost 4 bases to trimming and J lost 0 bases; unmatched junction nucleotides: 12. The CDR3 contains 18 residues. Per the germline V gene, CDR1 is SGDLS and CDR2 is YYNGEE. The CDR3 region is CASSQGLAGDSSYNEQFF. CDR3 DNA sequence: TGTGCCAGCAGCCAGGGGCTAGCGGGCGACTCCTCCTACAATGAGCAGTTCTTC.

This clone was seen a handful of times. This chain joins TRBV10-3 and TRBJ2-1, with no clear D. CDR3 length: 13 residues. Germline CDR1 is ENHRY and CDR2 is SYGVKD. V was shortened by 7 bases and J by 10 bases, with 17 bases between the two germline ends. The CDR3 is CAINPGSYREQFF. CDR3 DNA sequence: TGTGCCATCAACCCTGGGTCCTATCGCGAGCAGTTCTTC.

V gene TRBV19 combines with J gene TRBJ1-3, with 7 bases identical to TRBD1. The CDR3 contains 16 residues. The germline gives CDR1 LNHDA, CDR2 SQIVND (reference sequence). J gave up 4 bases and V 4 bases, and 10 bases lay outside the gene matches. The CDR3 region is CASSTDFGTAGNTIYF. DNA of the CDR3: TGTGCCAGTAGTACCGACTTCGGGACAGCCGGAAACACCATATATTTT.

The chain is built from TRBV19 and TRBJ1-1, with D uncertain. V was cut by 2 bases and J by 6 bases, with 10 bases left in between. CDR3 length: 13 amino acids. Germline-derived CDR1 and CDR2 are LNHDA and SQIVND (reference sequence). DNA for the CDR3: TGTGCCAGTAGTATAACCCTGACCTCTGAAGCTTTCTTT. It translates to CASSITLTSEAFF.

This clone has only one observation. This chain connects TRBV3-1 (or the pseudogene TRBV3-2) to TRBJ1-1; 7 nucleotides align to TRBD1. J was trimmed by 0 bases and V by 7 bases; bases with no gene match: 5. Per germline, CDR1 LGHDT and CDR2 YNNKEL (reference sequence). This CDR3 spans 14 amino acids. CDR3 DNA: TGTGCCAGCAAGAGACAGGGACTGAACACTGAAGCTTTCTTT. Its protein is CASKRQGLNTEAFF.

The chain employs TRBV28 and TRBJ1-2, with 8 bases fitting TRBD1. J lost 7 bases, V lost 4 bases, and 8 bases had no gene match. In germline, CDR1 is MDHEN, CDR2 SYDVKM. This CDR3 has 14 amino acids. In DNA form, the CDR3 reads TGTGCCAGCAGTTGGACAGGGCCCCTTCGTGGCTACACCTTC. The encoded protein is CASSWTGPLRGYTF.

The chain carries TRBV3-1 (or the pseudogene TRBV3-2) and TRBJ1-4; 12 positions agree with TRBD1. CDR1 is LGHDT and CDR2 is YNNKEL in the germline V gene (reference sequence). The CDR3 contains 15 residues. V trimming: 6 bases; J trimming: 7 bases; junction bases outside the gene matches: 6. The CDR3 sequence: CASRAGTGGFEKLFF. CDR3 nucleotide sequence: TGTGCCAGCAGAGCCGGGACAGGGGGCTTTGAAAAACTGTTTTTT.

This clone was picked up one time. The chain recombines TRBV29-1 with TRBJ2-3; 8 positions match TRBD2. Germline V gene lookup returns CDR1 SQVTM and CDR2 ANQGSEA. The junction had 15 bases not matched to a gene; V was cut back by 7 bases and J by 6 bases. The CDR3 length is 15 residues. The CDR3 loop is CSAKASGQAADTQYF. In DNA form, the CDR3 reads TGCAGCGCAAAAGCTAGCGGGCAGGCCGCCGATACGCAGTATTTT.

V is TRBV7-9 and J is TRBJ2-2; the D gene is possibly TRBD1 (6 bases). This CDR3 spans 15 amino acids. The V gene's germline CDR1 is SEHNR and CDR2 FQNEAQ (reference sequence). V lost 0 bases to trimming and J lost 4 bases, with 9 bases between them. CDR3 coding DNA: TGTGCCAGCAGCTTAGCAGGCAGGGGCACCGGGGAGCTGTTTTTT. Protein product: CASSLAGRGTGELFF.

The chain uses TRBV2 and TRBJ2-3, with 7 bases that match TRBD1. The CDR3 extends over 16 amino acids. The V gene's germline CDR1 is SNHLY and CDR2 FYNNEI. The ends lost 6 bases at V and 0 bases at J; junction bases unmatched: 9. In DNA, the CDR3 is TGTGCCAGCAGCAGGGGGTACAGGGACAGCACAGATACGCAGTATTTT. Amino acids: CASSRGYRDSTDTQYF.

In DNA form, the CDR3 reads TGTGCCACACGGAGCGGATTCAACAATGAGCAGTTCTTC. Protein: CATRSGFNNEQFF. The V and J genes are TRBV30 and TRBJ2-1, with D possibly TRBD2 on 5 matching bases. V was pared by 8 bases and J by 5 bases, with 16 bases between. The CDR3 totals 13 residues. Germline V gene sequence: CDR1 GTSNPN, CDR2 SVGIG (reference sequence).

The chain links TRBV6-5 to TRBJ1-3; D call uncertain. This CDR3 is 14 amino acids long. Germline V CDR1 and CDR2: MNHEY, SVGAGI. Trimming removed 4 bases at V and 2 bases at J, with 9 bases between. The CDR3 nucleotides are TGTGCCAGCAGTTCCACAGATACTGGAAACACCATATATTTT. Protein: CASSSTDTGNTIYF.

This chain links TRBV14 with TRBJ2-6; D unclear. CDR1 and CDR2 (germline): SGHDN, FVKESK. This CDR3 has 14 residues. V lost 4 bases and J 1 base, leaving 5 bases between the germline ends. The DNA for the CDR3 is TGTGCCAGCAGCCCACTATCTGGGGCCAACGTCCTGACTTTC. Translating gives CASSPLSGANVLTF. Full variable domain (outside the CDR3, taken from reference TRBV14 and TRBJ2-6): EAGVTQFPSHSVIEKGQTVTLRCDPISGHDNLYWYRRVMGKEIKFLLHFVKESKQDESGMPNNRFLAERTGGTYSTLKVQPAELEDSGVYFCASSPLSGANVLTFGAGSRLTVL.

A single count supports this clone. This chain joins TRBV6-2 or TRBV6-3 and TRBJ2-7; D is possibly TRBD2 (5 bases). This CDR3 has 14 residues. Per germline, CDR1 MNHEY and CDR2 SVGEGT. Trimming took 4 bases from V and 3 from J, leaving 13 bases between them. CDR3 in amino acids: CASSSGPEVYEQYF. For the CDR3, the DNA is TGTGCCAGCAGTTCCGGTCCGGAGGTCTACGAGCAGTACTTC.

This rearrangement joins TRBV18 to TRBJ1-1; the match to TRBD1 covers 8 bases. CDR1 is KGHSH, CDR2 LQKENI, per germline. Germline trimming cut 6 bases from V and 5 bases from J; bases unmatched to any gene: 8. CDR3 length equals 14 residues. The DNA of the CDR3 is TGTGCCAGCTCCCAAGACAGGGGTTCGACTGAAGCTTTCTTT. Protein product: CASSQDRGSTEAFF.

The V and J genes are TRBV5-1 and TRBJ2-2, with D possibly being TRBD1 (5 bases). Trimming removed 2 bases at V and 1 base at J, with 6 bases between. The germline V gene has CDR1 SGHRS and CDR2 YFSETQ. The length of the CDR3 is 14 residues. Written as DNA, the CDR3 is TGCGCCAGCAGCTTCCAGGGGAACACCGGGGAGCTGTTTTTT. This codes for CASSFQGNTGELFF. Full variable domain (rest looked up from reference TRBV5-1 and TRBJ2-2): KAGVTQTPRYLIKTRGQQVTLSCSPISGHRSVSWYQQTPGQGLQFLFEYFSETQRNKGNFPGRFSGRQFSNSRSEMNVSTLELGDSALYLCASSFQGNTGELFFGEGSRLTVL.

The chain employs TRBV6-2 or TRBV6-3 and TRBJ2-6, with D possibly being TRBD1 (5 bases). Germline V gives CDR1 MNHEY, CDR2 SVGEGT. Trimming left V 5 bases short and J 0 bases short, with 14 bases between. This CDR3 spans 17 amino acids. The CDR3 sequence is CASSAGWTLSGANVLTF. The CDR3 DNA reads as TGTGCCAGCAGTGCAGGGTGGACCCTCTCTGGGGCCAACGTCCTGACTTTC.

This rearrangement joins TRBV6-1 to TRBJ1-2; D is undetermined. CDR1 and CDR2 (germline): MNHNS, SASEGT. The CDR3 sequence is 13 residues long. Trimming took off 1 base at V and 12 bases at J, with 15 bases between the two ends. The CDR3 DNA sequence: TGTGCCAGCAGTGAAGGTGGCAGGTCCTTAGACACCTTC. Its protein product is CASSEGGRSLDTF.

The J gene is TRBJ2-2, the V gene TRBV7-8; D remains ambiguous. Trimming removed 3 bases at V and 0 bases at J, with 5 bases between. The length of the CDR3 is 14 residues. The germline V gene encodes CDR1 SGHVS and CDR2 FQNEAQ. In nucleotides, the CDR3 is TGTGCCAGCAGCTTTCGAGCGAACACCGGGGAGCTGTTTTTT. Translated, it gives CASSFRANTGELFF. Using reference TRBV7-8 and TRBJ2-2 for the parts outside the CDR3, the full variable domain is GAGVSQSPRYKVAKRGQDVALRCDPISGHVSLFWYQQALGQGPEFLTYFQNEAQLDKSGLPSDRFFAERPEGSVSTLKIQRTQQEDSAVYLCASSFRANTGELFFGEGSRLTVL.

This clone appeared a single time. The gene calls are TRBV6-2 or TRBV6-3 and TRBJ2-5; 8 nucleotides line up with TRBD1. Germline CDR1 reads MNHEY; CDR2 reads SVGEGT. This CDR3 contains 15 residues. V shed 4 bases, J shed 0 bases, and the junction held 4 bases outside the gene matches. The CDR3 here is CASSSDRVYQETQYF. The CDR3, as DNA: TGTGCCAGCAGTTCGGACAGGGTGTACCAAGAGACCCAGTACTTC.